The clone carrying this TCR beta chain has just one count. The antigen is unknown. The CDR3 sequence is 15 residues long. Per germline, CDR1 SGHRS and CDR2 YFSETQ. V shed 2 bases and J 2 bases; nucleotides not matched to a gene: 3. The data derive from a study of cytomegalovirus exposure and HLA in healthy donors. Looking at the study overall: The 110 or so validation repertoires used a platform that matched the one used for the roughly 700 first-cohort repertoires, as a later analysis reported.

Measured with immunoSEQ multiplex PCR; TCRdb has only the in-frame clones, and not every one. The repertoire holds hundreds of thousands of clones, with roughly 84% as singletons. General study points: First-cohort TCR clusters tended to co-occur in the roughly 130 validation repertoires, a later analysis found.

The chain employs TRBV5-1 and TRBJ2-3; 9 nucleotides agree with TRBD2. Sequenced: PBMCs. This TCR derives from a woman aged 18-29 years in good health and CMV-seropositive. The CDR3 DNA reads TGCGCCAGCAGCTTACTAGCGGGTGACACAGATACGCAGTATTTT. Translating gives CASSLLAGDTDTQYF. Using reference TRBV5-1 and TRBJ2-3 for the parts outside the CDR3, the full variable domain is KAGVTQTPRYLIKTRGQQVTLSCSPISGHRSVSWYQQTPGQGLQFLFEYFSETQRNKGNFPGRFSGRQFSNSRSEMNVSTLELGDSALYLCASSLLAGDTDTQYFGPGTRLTVL.